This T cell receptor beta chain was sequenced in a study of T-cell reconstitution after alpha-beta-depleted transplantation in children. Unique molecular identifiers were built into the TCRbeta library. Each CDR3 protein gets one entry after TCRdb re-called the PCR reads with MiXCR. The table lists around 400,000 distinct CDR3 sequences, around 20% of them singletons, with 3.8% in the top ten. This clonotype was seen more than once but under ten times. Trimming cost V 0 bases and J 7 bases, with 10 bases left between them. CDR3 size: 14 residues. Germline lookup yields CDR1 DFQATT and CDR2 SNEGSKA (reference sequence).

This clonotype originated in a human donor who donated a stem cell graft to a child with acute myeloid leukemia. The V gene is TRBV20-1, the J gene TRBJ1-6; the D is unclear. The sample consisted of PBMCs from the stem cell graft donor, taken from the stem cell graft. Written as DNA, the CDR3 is TGCAGTGCTAGAGATAGGGCAGGAAATTCACCCCTCCACTTT. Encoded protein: CSARDRAGNSPLHF.